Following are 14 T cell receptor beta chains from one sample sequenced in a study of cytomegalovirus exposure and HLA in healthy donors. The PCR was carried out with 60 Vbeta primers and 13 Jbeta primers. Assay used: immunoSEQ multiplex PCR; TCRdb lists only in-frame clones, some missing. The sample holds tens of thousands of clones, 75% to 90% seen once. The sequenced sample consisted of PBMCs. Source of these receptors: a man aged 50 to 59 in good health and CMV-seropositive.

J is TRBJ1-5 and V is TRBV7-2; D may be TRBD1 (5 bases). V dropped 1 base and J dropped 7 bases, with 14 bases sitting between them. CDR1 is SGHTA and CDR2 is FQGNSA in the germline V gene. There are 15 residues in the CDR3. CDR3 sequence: CASSLVGQGLQPQHF. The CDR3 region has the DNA TGTGCCAGCAGCTTAGTTGGTCAGGGTCTGCAGCCCCAGCATTTT.

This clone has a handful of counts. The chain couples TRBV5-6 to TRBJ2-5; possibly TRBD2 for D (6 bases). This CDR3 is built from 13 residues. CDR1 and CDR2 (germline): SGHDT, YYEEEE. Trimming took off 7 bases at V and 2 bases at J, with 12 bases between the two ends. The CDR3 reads CASGRGTQETQYF. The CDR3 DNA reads TGTGCCAGCGGGCGAGGGACTCAAGAGACCCAGTACTTC.

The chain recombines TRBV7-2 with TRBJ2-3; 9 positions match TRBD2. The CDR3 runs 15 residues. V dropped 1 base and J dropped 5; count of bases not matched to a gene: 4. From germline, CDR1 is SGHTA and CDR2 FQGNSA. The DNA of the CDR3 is TGTGCCAGCAGCTTAGGCGGGAGGGCCGTAGATACGCAGTATTTT. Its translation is CASSLGGRAVDTQYF.

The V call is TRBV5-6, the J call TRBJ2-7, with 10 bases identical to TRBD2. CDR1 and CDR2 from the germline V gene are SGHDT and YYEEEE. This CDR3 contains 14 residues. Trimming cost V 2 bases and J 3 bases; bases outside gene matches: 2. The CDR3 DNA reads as TGTGCCAGCAGCTTATTAGCGGGAGGCTACGAGCAGTACTTC. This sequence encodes CASSLLAGGYEQYF.

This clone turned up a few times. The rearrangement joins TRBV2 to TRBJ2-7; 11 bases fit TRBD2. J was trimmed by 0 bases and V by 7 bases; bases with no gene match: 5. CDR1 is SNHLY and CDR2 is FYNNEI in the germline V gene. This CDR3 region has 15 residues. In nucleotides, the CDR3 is TGTGCCAGCAACCCCACTAGCGGGGGCTCCTACGAGCAGTACTTC. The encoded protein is CASNPTSGGSYEQYF.

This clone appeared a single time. As DNA, the CDR3 is TGTGCCAGCAGCTTAGCCGCGGGAGTCTACGAGCAGTACTTC. Its translation is CASSLAAGVYEQYF. The chain uses TRBV7-3 and TRBJ2-7; 7 bases agree with TRBD2. Germline CDR1 and CDR2: SGHTA and FQGTGA. This CDR3 spans 14 amino acids. The J segment lost 3 bases and the V segment lost 2 bases, leaving 4 bases of the junction unmatched.

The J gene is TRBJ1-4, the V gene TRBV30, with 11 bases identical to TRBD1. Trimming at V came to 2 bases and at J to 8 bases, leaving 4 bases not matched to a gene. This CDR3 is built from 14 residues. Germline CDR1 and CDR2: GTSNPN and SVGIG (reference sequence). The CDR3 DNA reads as TGTGCCTGGAGTTCGGGACAGGGGGAGGAAAAACTGTTTTTT. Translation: CAWSSGQGEEKLFF.

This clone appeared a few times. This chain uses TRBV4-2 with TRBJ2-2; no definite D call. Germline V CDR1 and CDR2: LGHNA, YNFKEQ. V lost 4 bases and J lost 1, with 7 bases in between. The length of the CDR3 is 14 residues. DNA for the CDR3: TGTGCCAGCAGCCGGCAACAGAACACCGGGGAGCTGTTTTTT. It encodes CASSRQQNTGELFF.

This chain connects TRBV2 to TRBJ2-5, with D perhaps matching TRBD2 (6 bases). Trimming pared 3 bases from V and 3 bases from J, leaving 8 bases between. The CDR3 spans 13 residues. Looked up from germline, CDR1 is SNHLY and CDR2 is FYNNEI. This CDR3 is CASSDQREETQYF. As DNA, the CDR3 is TGTGCCAGCAGTGATCAGCGGGAAGAGACCCAGTACTTC. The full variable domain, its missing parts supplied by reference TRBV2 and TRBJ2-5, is EPEVTQTPSHQVTQMGQEVILRCVPISNHLYFYWYRQILGQKVEFLVSFYNNEISEKSEIFDDQFSVERPDGSNFTLKIRSTKLEDSAMYFCASSDQREETQYFGPGTRLLVL.

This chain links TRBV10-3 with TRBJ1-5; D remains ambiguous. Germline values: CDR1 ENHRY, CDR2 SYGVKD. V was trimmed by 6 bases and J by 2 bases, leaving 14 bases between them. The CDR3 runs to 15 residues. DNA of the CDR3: TGTGCCATCAGCGGAGCGGGCATCCGCAATCAGCCCCAGCATTTT. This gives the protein CAISGAGIRNQPQHF.

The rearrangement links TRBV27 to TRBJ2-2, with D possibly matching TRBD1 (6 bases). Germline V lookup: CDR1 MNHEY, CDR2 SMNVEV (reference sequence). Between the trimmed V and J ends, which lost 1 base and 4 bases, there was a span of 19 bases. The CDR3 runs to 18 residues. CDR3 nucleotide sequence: TGTGCCAGCAGTTTATTAGGGCCGAGACAGGTCCCCACCGGGGAGCTGTTTTTT. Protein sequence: CASSLLGPRQVPTGELFF.

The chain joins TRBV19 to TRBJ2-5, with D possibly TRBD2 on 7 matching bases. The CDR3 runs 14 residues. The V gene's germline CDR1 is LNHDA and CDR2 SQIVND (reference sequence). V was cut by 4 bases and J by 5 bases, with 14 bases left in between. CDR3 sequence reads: CASSTTGGQETQYF. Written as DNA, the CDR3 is TGTGCCAGTAGTACCACCGGGGGGCAGGAGACCCAGTACTTC.

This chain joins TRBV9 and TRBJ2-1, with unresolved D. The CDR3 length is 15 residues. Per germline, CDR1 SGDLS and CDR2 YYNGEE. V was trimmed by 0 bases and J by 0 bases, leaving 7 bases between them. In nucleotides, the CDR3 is TGTGCCAGCAGCGTAGTCCCGAGCTCCTACAATGAGCAGTTCTTC. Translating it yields CASSVVPSSYNEQFF.

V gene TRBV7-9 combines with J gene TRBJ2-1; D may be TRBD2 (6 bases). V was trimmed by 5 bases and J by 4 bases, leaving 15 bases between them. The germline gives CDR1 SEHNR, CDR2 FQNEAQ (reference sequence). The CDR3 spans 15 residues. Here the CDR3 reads CASSRLAEAYNEQFF. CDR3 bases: TGTGCCAGCAGCAGGTTAGCGGAAGCGTACAATGAGCAGTTCTTC.